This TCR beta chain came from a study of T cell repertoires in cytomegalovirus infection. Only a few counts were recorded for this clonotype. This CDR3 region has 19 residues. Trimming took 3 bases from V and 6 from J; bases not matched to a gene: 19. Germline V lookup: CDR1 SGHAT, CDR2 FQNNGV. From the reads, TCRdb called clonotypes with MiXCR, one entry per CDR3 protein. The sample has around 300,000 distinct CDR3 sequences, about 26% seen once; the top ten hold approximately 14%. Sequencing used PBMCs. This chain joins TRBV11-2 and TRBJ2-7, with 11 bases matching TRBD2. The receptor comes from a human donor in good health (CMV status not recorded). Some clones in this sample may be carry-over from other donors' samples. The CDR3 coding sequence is TGTGCCAGCAGCTTGGCCGTTAGCGGGAGGGTCCATCTATCAATCGAGCAGTACTTC. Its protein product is CASSLAVSGRVHLSIEQYF.